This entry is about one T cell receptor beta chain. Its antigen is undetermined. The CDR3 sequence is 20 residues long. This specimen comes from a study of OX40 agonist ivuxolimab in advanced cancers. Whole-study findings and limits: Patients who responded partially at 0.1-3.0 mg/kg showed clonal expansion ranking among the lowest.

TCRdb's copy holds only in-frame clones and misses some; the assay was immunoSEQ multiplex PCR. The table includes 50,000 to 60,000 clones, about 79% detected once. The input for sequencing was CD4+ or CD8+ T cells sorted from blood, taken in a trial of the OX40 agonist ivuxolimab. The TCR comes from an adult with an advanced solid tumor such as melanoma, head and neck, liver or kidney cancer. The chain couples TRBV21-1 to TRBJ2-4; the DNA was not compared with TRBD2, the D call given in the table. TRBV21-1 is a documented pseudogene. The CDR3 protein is CASSKTHEREFARAKNIQYF. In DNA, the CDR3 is TGTGCCAGCAGCAAAACACACGAGCGGGAGTTTGCAAGGGCCAAAAACATTCAGTACTTC.